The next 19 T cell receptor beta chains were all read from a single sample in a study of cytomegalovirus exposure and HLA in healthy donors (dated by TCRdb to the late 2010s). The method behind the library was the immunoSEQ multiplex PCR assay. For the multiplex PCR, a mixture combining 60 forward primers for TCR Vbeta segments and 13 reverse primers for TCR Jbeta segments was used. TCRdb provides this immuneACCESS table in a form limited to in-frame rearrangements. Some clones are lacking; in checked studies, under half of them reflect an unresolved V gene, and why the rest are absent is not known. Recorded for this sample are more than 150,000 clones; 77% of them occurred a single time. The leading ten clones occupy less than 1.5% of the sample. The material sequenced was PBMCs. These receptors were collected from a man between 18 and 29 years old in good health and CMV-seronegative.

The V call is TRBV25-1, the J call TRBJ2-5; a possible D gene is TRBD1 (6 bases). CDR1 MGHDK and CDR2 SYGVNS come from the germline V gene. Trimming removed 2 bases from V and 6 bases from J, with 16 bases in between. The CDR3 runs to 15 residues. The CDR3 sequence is CASSEQGYREKTQYF. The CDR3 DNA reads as TGTGCCAGCAGTGAACAAGGGTACAGGGAAAAGACCCAGTACTTC.

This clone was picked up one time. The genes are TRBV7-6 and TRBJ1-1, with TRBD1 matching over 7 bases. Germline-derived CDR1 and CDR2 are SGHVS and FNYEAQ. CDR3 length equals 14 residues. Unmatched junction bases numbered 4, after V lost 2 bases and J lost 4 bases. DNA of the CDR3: TGTGCCAGCAGCTTATCACAGGGGACCACTGAAGCTTTCTTT. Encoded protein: CASSLSQGTTEAFF.

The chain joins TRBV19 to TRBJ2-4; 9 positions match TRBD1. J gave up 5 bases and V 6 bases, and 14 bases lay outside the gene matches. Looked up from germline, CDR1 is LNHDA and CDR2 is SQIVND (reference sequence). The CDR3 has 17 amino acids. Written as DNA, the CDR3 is TGTGCCAGTAGACCAGTAGGGACAGGGACACTACAAAACATTCAGTACTTC. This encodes CASRPVGTGTLQNIQYF.

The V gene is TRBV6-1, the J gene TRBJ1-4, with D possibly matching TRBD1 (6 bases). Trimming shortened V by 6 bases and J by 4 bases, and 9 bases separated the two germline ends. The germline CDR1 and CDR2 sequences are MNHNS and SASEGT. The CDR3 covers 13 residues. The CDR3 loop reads CASRGQFNEKLFF. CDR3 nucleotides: TGTGCCAGCAGAGGACAGTTTAATGAAAAACTGTTTTTT.

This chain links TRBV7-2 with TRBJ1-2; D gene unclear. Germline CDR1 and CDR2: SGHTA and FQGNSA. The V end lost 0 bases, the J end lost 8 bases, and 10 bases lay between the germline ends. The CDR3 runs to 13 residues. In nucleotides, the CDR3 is TGTGCCAGCAGCTTAGCGCGGGGTTACGGCTACACCTTC. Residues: CASSLARGYGYTF.

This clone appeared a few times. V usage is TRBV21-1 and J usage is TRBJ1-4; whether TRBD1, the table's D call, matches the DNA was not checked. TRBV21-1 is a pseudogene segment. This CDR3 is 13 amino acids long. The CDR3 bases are TGTGCCAGAAGTCGCAGGGGTAATGAAAAACTGTTTTTT. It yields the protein CARSRRGNEKLFF.

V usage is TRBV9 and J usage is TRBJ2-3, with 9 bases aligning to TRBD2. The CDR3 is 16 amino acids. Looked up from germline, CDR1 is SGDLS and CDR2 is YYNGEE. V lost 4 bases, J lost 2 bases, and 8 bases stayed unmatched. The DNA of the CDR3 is TGTGCCAGCAGCCCACCAGCGGGAGGACACACAGATACGCAGTATTTT. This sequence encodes CASSPPAGGHTDTQYF.

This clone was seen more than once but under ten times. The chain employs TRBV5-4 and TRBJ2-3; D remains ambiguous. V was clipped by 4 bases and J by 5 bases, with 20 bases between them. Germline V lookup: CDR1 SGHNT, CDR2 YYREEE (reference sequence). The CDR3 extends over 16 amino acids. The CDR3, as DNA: TGTGCCAGCAGCCCCCGGTTTGACGGAGATTTAGATACGCAGTATTTT. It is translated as CASSPRFDGDLDTQYF.

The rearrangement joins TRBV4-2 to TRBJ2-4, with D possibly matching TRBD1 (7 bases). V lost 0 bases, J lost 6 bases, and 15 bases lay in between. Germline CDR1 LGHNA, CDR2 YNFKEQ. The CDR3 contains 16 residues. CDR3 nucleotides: TGTGCCAGCAGCCAAGACCCAGGGGGAGGAGGAAACATTCAGTACTTC. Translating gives CASSQDPGGGGNIQYF.

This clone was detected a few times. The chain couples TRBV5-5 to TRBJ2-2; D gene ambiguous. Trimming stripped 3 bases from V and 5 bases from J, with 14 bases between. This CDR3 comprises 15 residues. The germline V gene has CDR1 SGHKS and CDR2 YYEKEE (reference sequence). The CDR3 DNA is TGTGCCAGCAGCTCGGCGGCGCGCCCGACCGGGGAGCTGTTTTTT. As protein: CASSSAARPTGELFF.

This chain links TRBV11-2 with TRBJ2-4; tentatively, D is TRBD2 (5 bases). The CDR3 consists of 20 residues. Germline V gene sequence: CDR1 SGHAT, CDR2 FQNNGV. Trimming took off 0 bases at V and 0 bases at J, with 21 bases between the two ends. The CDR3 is CASSLEGGFGSSLAKNIQYF. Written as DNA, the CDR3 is TGTGCCAGCAGCTTAGAGGGCGGGTTTGGCAGTAGTTTAGCCAAAAACATTCAGTACTTC.

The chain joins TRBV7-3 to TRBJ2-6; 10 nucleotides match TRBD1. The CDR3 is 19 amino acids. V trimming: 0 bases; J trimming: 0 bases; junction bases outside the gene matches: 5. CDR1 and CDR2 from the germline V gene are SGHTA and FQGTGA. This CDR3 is CASSLTGTGASSGANVLTF. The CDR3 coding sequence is TGTGCCAGCAGCTTAACTGGGACAGGGGCTTCCTCTGGGGCCAACGTCCTGACTTTC.

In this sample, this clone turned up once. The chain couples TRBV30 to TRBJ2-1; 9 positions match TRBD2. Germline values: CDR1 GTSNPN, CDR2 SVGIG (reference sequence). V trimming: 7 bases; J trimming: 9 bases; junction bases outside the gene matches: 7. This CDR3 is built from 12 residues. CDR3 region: CASGLATGEQFF. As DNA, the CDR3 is TGTGCCTCCGGACTAGCGACGGGTGAGCAGTTCTTC.

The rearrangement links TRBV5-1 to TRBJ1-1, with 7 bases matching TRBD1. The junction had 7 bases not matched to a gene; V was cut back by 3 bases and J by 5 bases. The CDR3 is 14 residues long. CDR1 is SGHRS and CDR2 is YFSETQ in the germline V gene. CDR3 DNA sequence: TGCGCCAGCAGCTCTCAGGGGGGATGGACTGAAGCTTTCTTT. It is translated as CASSSQGGWTEAFF.

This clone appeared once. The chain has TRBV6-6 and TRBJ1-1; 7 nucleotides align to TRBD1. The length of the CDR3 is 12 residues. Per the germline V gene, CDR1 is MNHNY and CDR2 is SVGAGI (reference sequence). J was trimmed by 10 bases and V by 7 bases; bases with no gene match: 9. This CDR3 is CASTATGSGAFF. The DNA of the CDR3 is TGTGCCAGCACCGCGACAGGGTCGGGAGCTTTCTTT.

The CDR3 DNA sequence: TGTGCCAGCAGCTTAATCGCGGGGGTTGGCGGGGAGCTGTTTTTT. Translating it yields CASSLIAGVGGELFF. This chain connects TRBV7-2 to TRBJ2-2, with 7 nucleotides matching TRBD2. Per the germline V gene, CDR1 is SGHTA and CDR2 is FQGNSA. This CDR3 spans 15 amino acids. Trimming removed 2 bases from V and 7 bases from J; junction bases left unmatched: 7.

The DNA for the CDR3 is TGTGCCAGCAGTTTATCGGCGACAGGGGGCCATAATTCACCCCTCCACTTT. It is translated as CASSLSATGGHNSPLHF. V and J are TRBV27 and TRBJ1-6; 10 bases line up with TRBD1. Per germline, CDR1 MNHEY and CDR2 SMNVEV (reference sequence). The CDR3 runs 17 residues. Losses at the gene ends were 0 bases for V and 5 bases for J; bases not matched to a gene: 4.

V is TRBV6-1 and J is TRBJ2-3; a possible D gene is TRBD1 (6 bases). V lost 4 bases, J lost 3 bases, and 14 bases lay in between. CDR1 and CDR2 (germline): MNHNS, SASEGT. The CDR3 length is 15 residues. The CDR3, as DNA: TGTGCCAGCAGTGTAGGGGGTAAGGGGACAGATACGCAGTATTTT. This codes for CASSVGGKGTDTQYF.

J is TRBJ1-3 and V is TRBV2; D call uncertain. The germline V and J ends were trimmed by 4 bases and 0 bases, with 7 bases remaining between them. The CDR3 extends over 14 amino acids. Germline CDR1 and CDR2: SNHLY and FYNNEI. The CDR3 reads CASSADTSGNTIYF. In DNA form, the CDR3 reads TGTGCCAGCAGTGCAGACACCTCTGGAAACACCATATATTTT.